These 2 T cell receptor beta chains originate from one sample sequenced in a study of tumor-infiltrating lymphocytes in primary liver carcinoma. The investigators made TCR beta cDNA from about 500 ng total RNA, using a constant-region primer. Construction of TCR beta libraries relied on three successive nested multiplex PCR rounds employing slightly modified ARM-PCR. It was with TRBV1-TRBV30 forward primers and a C-beta reverse primer that the first two PCR rounds were run, at roughly 9 cycles each. TCRdb processed the multiplex PCR reads anew with MiXCR; each CDR3 protein has one entry. The table records 300,000 to 350,000 distinct CDR3 sequences, 65% of them present only once. The authors took blood RNA from unsorted whole blood and also extracted germline DNA. Sequenced input: peripheral blood. These receptors were collected from a middle-aged man with primary liver carcinoma and hepatitis B virus infection.

This clonotype occurred many times. This chain connects TRBV5-6 to TRBJ2-1; D is unclear. Germline V gene data show CDR1 as SGHDT and CDR2 as YYEEEE. The V end was cut by 1 base, the J end by 7 bases, with 3 bases between. CDR3 length equals 11 residues. The CDR3 DNA follows: TGTGCCAGCAGCTTGATAAATGAGCAGTTCTTC. This translates into CASSLINEQFF.

The V and J genes are TRBV30 and TRBJ2-7; the D is unclear. V dropped 4 bases and J dropped 2 bases, with 12 bases sitting between them. Germline V gene data show CDR1 as GTSNPN and CDR2 as SVGIG (reference sequence). The CDR3 is 13 amino acids. CDR3 nucleotide sequence: TGTGCCTGGACTGTAGGCCAAACCTACGAGCAGTACTTC. Its protein is CAWTVGQTYEQYF.